The 17 T cell receptor beta chains given below trace back to one sample, sequenced in a study of technical replicates of blood from a handful of donors (TCRdb year 2017). The receptor library was made with the immunoSEQ multiplex PCR assay. TCRdb took this table from immuneACCESS and kept in-frame rearrangements with V and J called. Such tables lack part of the clones; where checked against another copy, unresolved V genes explain under half of the gap, and the rest is unexplained. This sample gives 99,000 or so clones in total; about 95% of them show up just once. Roughly 0.21% of the sample is in the top ten clones. The sequencing sample was made of T cells isolated from PBMCs. All receptors derive from a human donor in good health.

This clone showed up just once. The V and J genes are TRBV2 and TRBJ2-3; D possibly corresponds to TRBD2 (6 bases). From germline, CDR1 is SNHLY and CDR2 FYNNEI. CDR3 size: 17 residues. V shed 1 base and J shed 1 base, with 15 bases lying between them. The CDR3 reads CASSEDNRDWGTDTQYF. For the CDR3, the DNA is TGTGCCAGCAGTGAAGACAACCGGGACTGGGGCACAGATACGCAGTATTTT.

This rearrangement joins TRBV9 to TRBJ1-2; the D gene is possibly TRBD1 (6 bases). CDR1 is SGDLS and CDR2 is YYNGEE in the germline V gene. V dropped 4 bases and J dropped 5 bases, with 18 bases sitting between them. This CDR3 contains 15 residues. CDR3 residues: CASSPSGGGAYGYTF. The CDR3 region has the DNA TGTGCCAGCAGCCCATCCGGGGGGGGCGCGTATGGCTACACCTTC.

This chain connects TRBV15 to TRBJ2-7; D is perhaps TRBD1 (5 bases). The V end lost 1 base, the J end lost 3 bases, and 7 bases lay between the germline ends. This CDR3 is built from 13 residues. Germline V gene sequence: CDR1 LNHNV, CDR2 YYDKDF (reference sequence). Here the CDR3 DNA reads TGTGCCACCAGCAGAGGAGACAGCTACGAGCAGTACTTC. Encoded protein: CATSRGDSYEQYF.

The chain employs TRBV7-2 and TRBJ1-4; D unclear. Trimming took 2 bases from V and 8 from J, leaving 12 bases between them. Germline V CDR1 and CDR2: SGHTA, FQGNSA. This CDR3 comprises 14 residues. The CDR3 spells CASSLNSAGEKLFF. The CDR3, as DNA: TGTGCCAGCAGCTTAAACTCCGCGGGGGAAAAACTGTTTTTT.

The rearrangement joins TRBV4-1 to TRBJ1-1, with TRBD1 matching over 7 bases. V trimming: 3 bases; J trimming: 9 bases; junction bases outside the gene matches: 4. The CDR3 is 12 amino acids. CDR1 is MGHRA and CDR2 is YSYEKL in the germline V gene. The CDR3 is CASSQSDRKAFF. DNA for the CDR3: TGCGCCAGCAGCCAGTCGGACAGGAAAGCTTTCTTT.

The rearrangement links TRBV11-1 to TRBJ2-1; TRBD2 aligns across 7 bases. V was pared by 3 bases and J by 5 bases, with 7 bases of the junction left unmatched. The CDR3 consists of 15 residues. Germline-derived CDR1 and CDR2 are SGHAT and FQDESV (reference sequence). CDR3: CASSFSHRGDNEQFF. In DNA, the CDR3 is TGTGCCAGCAGCTTTTCCCACCGGGGGGACAATGAGCAGTTCTTC.

This chain links TRBV6-1 with TRBJ1-2; 7 nucleotides match TRBD1. From germline, CDR1 is MNHNS and CDR2 SASEGT. V lost 3 bases and J lost 4; bases outside the gene matches: 5. This CDR3 has 14 amino acids. The DNA of the CDR3 is TGTGCCAGCAGTGAGGACAGGTTCGCCTATGGCTACACCTTC. Amino acids: CASSEDRFAYGYTF.

This clone was observed once. The rearrangement uses TRBV28 and TRBJ2-2; 8 positions match TRBD1. The CDR3 has 15 amino acids. With 10 bases clipped from V and 6 bases from J, the junction kept 13 bases outside the gene matches. Germline CDR1 reads MDHEN; CDR2 reads SYDVKM. The CDR3 DNA reads as TGTGCCACCCGAGGAGGACAGGGAATCCCCGGGGAGCTGTTTTTT. It specifies CATRGGQGIPGELFF.

The sample holds one count of this clone. V and J are TRBV5-8 and TRBJ1-1, with a possible D match to TRBD1 (5 bases). There are 15 residues in the CDR3. V lost 4 bases and J lost 11, with 24 bases in between. Germline values: CDR1 SGHTS, CDR2 YDEGEE. CDR3 residues: CASSPVGPNTPRAFF. The CDR3 nucleotides read TGTGCCAGCAGCCCGGTGGGGCCCAATACCCCTAGGGCTTTCTTT.

The chain recombines TRBV6-1 with TRBJ2-1; D uncertain. Germline V CDR1 and CDR2: MNHNS, SASEGT. CDR3 length: 13 residues. Trimming cost V 6 bases and J 5 bases, with 11 bases left between them. CDR3 bases: TGTGCCAGCAGGCGAGAGGAAGACAATGAGCAGTTCTTC. Protein sequence: CASRREEDNEQFF.

The J gene is TRBJ2-7, the V gene TRBV19, with TRBD2 identical over 10 bases. Germline-derived CDR1 and CDR2 are LNHDA and SQIVND (reference sequence). CDR3 size: 13 residues. The junction had 3 bases not matched to a gene; V was cut back by 7 bases and J by 3 bases. The CDR3: CASKPSGSYEQYF. CDR3 DNA sequence: TGTGCCAGTAAACCTAGCGGGAGCTACGAGCAGTACTTC. Supplemented by reference TRBV19 and TRBJ2-7, the full variable domain reads DGGITQSPKYLFRKEGQNVTLSCEQNLNHDAMYWYRQDPGQGLRLIYYSQIVNDFQKGDIAEGYSVSREKKESFPLTVTSAQKNPTAFYLCASKPSGSYEQYFGPGTRLTVT.

The rearrangement joins TRBV18 to TRBJ1-2; TRBD1 matches at 8 bases. V lost 5 bases, J lost 8 bases, and 10 bases stayed unmatched. CDR1 KGHSH and CDR2 LQKENI come from the germline V gene. The CDR3 extends over 14 amino acids. CDR3 sequence reads: CASSEGQEPFGYTF. The CDR3 DNA reads as TGTGCCAGCTCAGAGGGACAGGAGCCTTTCGGCTACACCTTC.

The chain links TRBV28 to TRBJ2-1; 11 bases agree with TRBD1. Losses at the gene ends were 3 bases for V and 4 bases for J; bases not matched to a gene: 8. The germline V gene encodes CDR1 MDHEN and CDR2 SYDVKM. The CDR3 consists of 17 residues. CDR3 sequence reads: CASSFGHGQGAYNEQFF. The CDR3 bases are TGTGCCAGCAGTTTTGGACATGGACAGGGGGCTTACAATGAGCAGTTCTTC.

The V call is TRBV25-1, the J call TRBJ1-5; 7 positions agree with TRBD1. Germline trimming cut 3 bases from V and 2 bases from J; bases unmatched to any gene: 7. Germline V gene lookup returns CDR1 MGHDK and CDR2 SYGVNS. The CDR3 length is 16 residues. For the CDR3, the DNA is TGTGCCAGCAGTGACCGACAGGGCATCGGCAATCAGCCCCAGCATTTT. Amino acid sequence: CASSDRQGIGNQPQHF.

The V call is TRBV2, the J call TRBJ2-1; TRBD1 might be the D (5 bases). The CDR3 has 12 amino acids. Germline V gene lookup returns CDR1 SNHLY and CDR2 FYNNEI. Trimming left V 6 bases short and J 8 bases short, with 11 bases between. The CDR3: CASSLDSYEQFF. The CDR3 bases are TGTGCCAGCAGCCTCGACAGTTATGAGCAGTTCTTC.

The gene calls are TRBV4-1 and TRBJ1-1; D gene unclear. The CDR3 is 15 amino acids. V lost 0 bases, J lost 4 bases, and 12 bases lay in between. Germline assignment: CDR1 MGHRA and CDR2 YSYEKL. The CDR3 region has the DNA TGCGCCAGCAGCCAAGATCTAAGGGAGGGCACTGAAGCTTTCTTT. It is translated as CASSQDLREGTEAFF.

V gene TRBV12-5 combines with J gene TRBJ2-5; D gene unclear. Trimming took 6 bases from V and 0 from J, leaving 8 bases between them. This CDR3 comprises 13 residues. Germline V lookup: CDR1 LGHNT, CDR2 FRNRAP. CDR3 amino acids: CASGTYNQETQYF. CDR3 in DNA: TGTGCTAGTGGGACTTACAACCAAGAGACCCAGTACTTC.